Listed here is a single TCR beta chain. Its antigen is unknown. The data were produced by immunoSEQ multiplex PCR, yet TCRdb's version contains in-frame clones alone and is incomplete. This sample has roughly 810,000 clones, with approximately 97% found just once. The data were taken from a study of shared clonotypes between healthy human individuals. Across the whole study: The donors, a couple of women and a few men, were aged 18 to 49. Broader study findings: Only blood samples were collected, and tissue repertoires likely differ. Rarefaction showed that sequencing of sorted subsets was incomplete (despite large depth).

The CDR3 loop spans 15 amino acids. Looked up from germline, CDR1 is SEHNR and CDR2 is FQNEAQ (reference sequence). The V and J ends lost 1 base and 0 bases respectively, with 7 bases between them. CD45RO-negative cells were positively selected for CCR7, leaving out terminally differentiated effector memory CD45RA+ cells. Donors, without exception, were Caucasian adults residing in Nashville, Tennessee. The sample taken for sequencing was naive CD8+ T cells sorted from blood. V usage is TRBV7-9 and J usage is TRBJ1-5, with no clear D. The clonotype was recovered from a man in his thirties or forties in good health. The CDR3, as DNA: TGTGCCAGCAGCTTAGGCCCTTATAGCAATCAGCCCCAGCATTTT. Amino acid sequence: CASSLGPYSNQPQHF. Using reference TRBV7-9 and TRBJ1-5 for the parts outside the CDR3, the full variable domain is DTGVSQNPRHKITKRGQNVTFRCDPISEHNRLYWYRQTLGQGPEFLTYFQNEAQLEKSRLLSDRFSAERPKGSFSTLEIQRTEQGDSAMYLCASSLGPYSNQPQHFGDGTRLSIL.